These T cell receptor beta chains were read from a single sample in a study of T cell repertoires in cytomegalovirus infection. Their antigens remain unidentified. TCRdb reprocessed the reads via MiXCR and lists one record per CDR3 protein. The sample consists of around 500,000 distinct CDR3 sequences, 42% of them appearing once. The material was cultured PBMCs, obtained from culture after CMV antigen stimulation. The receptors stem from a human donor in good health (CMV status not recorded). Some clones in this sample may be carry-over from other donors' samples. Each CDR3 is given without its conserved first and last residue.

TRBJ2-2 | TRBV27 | ASSLKGLLRYTGELF
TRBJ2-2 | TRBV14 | ASSLGGIRGTGELF
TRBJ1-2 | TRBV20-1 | SARGVGGDRGYT
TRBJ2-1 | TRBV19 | ASSMVSGSDIYNEQF
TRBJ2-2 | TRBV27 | ASSLFPRGLAGGRTGELF
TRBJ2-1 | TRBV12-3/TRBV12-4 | ASRSEREVGRGEQF
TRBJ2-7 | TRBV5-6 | ASSPGRPYEQY
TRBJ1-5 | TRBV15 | ATSRDGQLDQPQH
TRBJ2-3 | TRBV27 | ASSGLARGGTDTQY
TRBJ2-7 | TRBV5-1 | ASSLGHTNYEQY
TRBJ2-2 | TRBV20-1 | SARRGGIVGELF
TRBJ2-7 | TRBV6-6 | ASSLGPSVYEQY
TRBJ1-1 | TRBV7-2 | ASSLALTGTEAF
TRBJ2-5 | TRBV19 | ASSSSPFGTQY
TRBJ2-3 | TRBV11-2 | ASSPRTSENTQY
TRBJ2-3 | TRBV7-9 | ASSPGRTSTDTQY
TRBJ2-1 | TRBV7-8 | ASSLRVIGENNEQF
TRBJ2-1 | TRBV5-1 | ASSSSGAGANEQF
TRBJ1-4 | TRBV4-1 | ASSQVIRTDEKLF
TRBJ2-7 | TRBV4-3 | ASSRSSASAYEQY
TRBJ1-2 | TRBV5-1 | ASSQDSFNYGYT
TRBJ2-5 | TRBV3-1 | ASSNGRTGQY
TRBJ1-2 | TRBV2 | ASSARDYGYT
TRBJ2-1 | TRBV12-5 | ASGLGPNSNEQF
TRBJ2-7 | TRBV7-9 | ASSSSVTSYEQY
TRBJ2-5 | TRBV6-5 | ASSYDSGPRETQY
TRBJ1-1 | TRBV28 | ASTSQGRVWQTADTEAF
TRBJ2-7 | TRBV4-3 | ASSQDLLAGEQY
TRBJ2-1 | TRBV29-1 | SAEDNHNEQF
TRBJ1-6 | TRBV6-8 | ASSSPSSYNSPLH
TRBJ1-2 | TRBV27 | ASSGRPFYGYT
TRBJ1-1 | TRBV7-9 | ASSLRQGTDTEAF
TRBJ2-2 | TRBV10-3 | AISEKGRQGVTGELF
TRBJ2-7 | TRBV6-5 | ASSYWGHEQY
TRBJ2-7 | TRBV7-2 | ASSSSGLAGVYEQY
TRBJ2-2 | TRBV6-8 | ASTPLAATGELF
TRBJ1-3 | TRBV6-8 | ASSSRGGRASSGNTIY
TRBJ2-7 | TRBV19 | ASSPRGGDEQY
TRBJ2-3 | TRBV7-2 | ASSFYSDTQY